Described below is a single T cell receptor (beta chain) sequence and its context. There is no known antigen for this receptor. No much larger clonotype is one base removed from it; base qualities were not supplied. Measured from the cysteine to the phenylalanine, the CDR3 is 15 residues long. Solely the CDR3 DNA is kept, with 45 bases framed from the first base. Germline trimming: 2 bases from V, 4 bases from J; junction bases outside gene matches: 7. In the germline V gene, CDR1 corresponds to SGHTA and CDR2 to FQGNSA. This entry is derived from a study of human T cells and chemical hapten exposure listed by TCRdb under 2021. Broadly, across the study: For sensitization, 2% DPC in acetone was applied to a roughly 2 cm by roughly 2 cm area of upper inner arm skin. In alopecia patients, the study followed how the peripheral blood TCR repertoire changed in vivo over primary and secondary sensitization to diphenylcyclopropenone (DPC), a hapten. Throughout the approximately 25-week study period, patients were also given weekly therapeutic DPC doses on the scalp. Blood was sampled from patients pre-sensitization (week 0) and at 2, 6 and about 24 weeks after DPC sensitization. Roughly 30 alopecia patients provided blood for TCR sequencing at one to four time points (pre-sensitization, 2, 6 and 24 weeks). Patch tests used Finn chambers with 0.01% DPC on the upper back, scored after 6 days by International Contact Dermatitis Research Group standards. The mostly female patient cohort included alopecia areata with under or over 50% scalp involvement, alopecia totalis and alopecia universalis. Libraries were pooled for sequencing, and variation in per-sample TCR yields was attributed mainly to small differences in library volumes within the pool. Overall study results and their limits: After repeated subsampling, the strength of the expansion versus patch-test correlation and the threshold at which it became significant changed. DPC sensitization did not change the number of TCRs with a frequency above 1 in 1000, and there was no evidence of changes in global repertoire structure. Compared with pre-sensitization or healthy control sets, expanded TCRs formed significantly more large CDR3 similarity clusters, which is consistent with antigen-driven responses. Because every patient had alopecia, a presumed autoimmune disease, the patients' immune response might differ from that of healthy individuals. Patch test score was positively correlated with the number of PT1 expanded TCRs, with significance at thresholds 8, 16 and 32 but not at 4.

The sample's time point label, in plain terms: patch test 2, 6 weeks after DPC sensitization. The label giving this sample's treatment or condition can be read as: therapeutic diphenylcyclopropenone sensitization with weekly scalp DPC. At each patch-test visit, blood was drawn before the patch test was applied. Patients were eligible if aged 18 to 70, diagnosed with alopecia and judged suitable for DPC therapy, and pregnant patients were excluded. Total RNA was extracted from unfractionated whole blood that had been collected in Tempus Blood RNA tubes. The library was produced with RACE. The data were produced on a NextSeq 500. During library preparation, unique molecular identifiers were attached to individual cDNA molecules so that TCRs could be counted in a quantitative, reproducible way. Both TCR alpha and TCR beta chains were sequenced from each blood RNA sample. The paper's data handling went like this. A median of about 87,000 TCRs per sample was observed, with a range of 23,224 to 690,600. The Decombinator software suite was used to annotate V, J and CDR3 in the TCR reads. To make PS versus PT1 abundance plots, every sample was subsampled to the same number of TCRs (28,000). Expanded TCRs were defined as absent before sensitization and observed at least eight times at the 2-week time point. TCRdb trimmed the raw reads at Q25, called clones with MiXCR and kept productive beta chains. Rows are combined by CDR3 protein, so each entry shows the most common genes and DNA. TCRdb, rather than the study authors, made the V and J calls. The sample profile shows roughly 150,000 distinct CDR3 sequences; about 11% of them were found once. Jointly, the top ten make up 1.1% to 1.5% of the sample.

This clonotype originated in a woman in her forties or fifties with alopecia areata. Some clones in this sample may be carry-over from other donors' samples. Here the sequenced sample was whole blood, taken in connection with sensitization to the hapten diphenylcyclopropenone (DPC). The chain joins TRBV7-2 to TRBJ1-1; 7 middle bases align to TRBD1. The CDR3 in this case is CASSLPQGRGTEAFF. The base sequence is TGTGCCAGCAGCTTACCACAGGGGCGAGGCACTGAAGCTTTCTTT.